This TCR beta chain is drawn from a study of blood T cell repertoires in COVID-19. Trimming stripped 6 bases from V and 2 bases from J, with 13 bases between. The germline CDR1 and CDR2 sequences are SEHNR and FQNEAQ (reference sequence). The CDR3 is made up of 14 amino acids. Sequencing was performed with immunoSEQ multiplex PCR; in TCRdb, only in-frame clones are kept and a portion is missing. The data contain about 190,000 clones, around 91% of them singletons. The rearrangement joins TRBV7-9 to TRBJ1-2, with D unresolved. The sequence came from a man aged 50-59 years with acute or convalescent COVID-19. The sample was peripheral blood. The CDR3 protein is CASSSSQSNYGYTF. The CDR3 region has the DNA TGTGCCAGCAGTTCATCACAGAGCAACTATGGCTACACCTTC.